This TCR beta chain was found in a study of T cell responses to AZD1222 COVID-19 vaccine. Trimming pared 2 bases from V and 2 bases from J, leaving 6 bases between. CDR1 is SGHTA, CDR2 FQGNSA, per germline. This CDR3 is built from 13 residues. TCRdb's copy holds only in-frame clones and misses some; the assay was immunoSEQ multiplex PCR. The sample includes 100,000 to 150,000 clones, 80% to 90% seen only once; the top ten take approximately 1.2%. This sequence joins TRBV7-2 and TRBJ1-1; D gene ambiguous. The sequences come from peripheral blood, collected on day 0 of AZD1222 vaccination. The sequence was collected from an adult in good health. This CDR3 reads CASSLMVNTEAFF. DNA of the CDR3: TGTGCCAGCAGCTTAATGGTAAACACTGAAGCTTTCTTT.